A single sample gave rise to the 14 T cell receptor beta chains below, sequenced in a study of blood T cell repertoires in COVID-19. Clones were read by immunoSEQ multiplex PCR, and TCRdb kept only the in-frame ones, dropping some. The data show under 300,000 clones, 85% to 95% seen once. Sequenced: peripheral blood. Receptors originate from a man aged 25 to 40 with COVID-19, enrolled during active disease.

V is TRBV5-1 and J is TRBJ1-1, with D unresolved. V was pared by 0 bases and J by 1 base, with 4 bases between. Germline lookup yields CDR1 SGHRS and CDR2 YFSETQ. CDR3 length: 13 residues. The CDR3 coding sequence is TGCGCCAGCAGCTTGGGTAAGAACACTGAAGCTTTCTTT. This encodes CASSLGKNTEAFF.

The chain links TRBV2 to TRBJ1-1, with 9 bases matching TRBD1. V was clipped by 7 bases and J by 4 bases; unmatched bases: 4. CDR1 and CDR2 (germline): SNHLY, FYNNEI. This CDR3 is built from 13 residues. The CDR3 spells CASNRGQLTEAFF. The CDR3 coding sequence is TGTGCCAGCAACAGGGGGCAACTCACTGAAGCTTTCTTT.

This chain uses TRBV7-2 with TRBJ2-5; D is perhaps TRBD2 (6 bases). Trimming cost V 1 base and J 3 bases, with 15 bases left between them. The germline V gene has CDR1 SGHTA and CDR2 FQGNSA. The CDR3 extends over 16 amino acids. Written as DNA, the CDR3 is TGTGCCAGCAGCTTAGGTGCGGGAAGGACTGAAGAGACCCAGTACTTC. This codes for CASSLGAGRTEETQYF.

V gene TRBV10-3 combines with J gene TRBJ2-1, with 10 positions matching TRBD1. The CDR3 has 17 amino acids. V lost 0 bases and J lost 3; bases outside the gene matches: 5. Germline values: CDR1 ENHRY, CDR2 SYGVKD. The CDR3 is CAISESMGQGNYNEQFF. CDR3 coding DNA: TGTGCCATCAGTGAGTCGATGGGACAGGGGAACTACAATGAGCAGTTCTTC.

This chain connects TRBV4-2 to TRBJ2-5, with 7 nucleotides matching TRBD2. Germline V gene sequence: CDR1 LGHNA, CDR2 YNFKEQ. Losses at the gene ends were 1 base for V and 5 bases for J; bases not matched to a gene: 7. The CDR3 has 15 amino acids. CDR3 loop: CASSQVSGGSETQYF. CDR3 DNA sequence: TGTGCCAGCAGCCAAGTTTCGGGAGGTTCGGAGACCCAGTACTTC.

The chain has TRBV13 and TRBJ2-7; D gene uncertain. Trimming took off 3 bases at V and 4 bases at J, with 7 bases between the two ends. The CDR3 length is 12 residues. Germline assignment: CDR1 PRHDT and CDR2 FYEKMQ (reference sequence). The CDR3 DNA follows: TGTGCCAGCAGCTTCACGGGTTACGAGCAGTACTTC. It specifies CASSFTGYEQYF.

This chain joins TRBV7-6 and TRBJ1-3; no definite D call. V lost 0 bases and J 6 bases, leaving 18 bases between the germline ends. Germline CDR1 is SGHVS and CDR2 is FNYEAQ. CDR3 length: 17 residues. The CDR3 nucleotides are TGTGCCAGCAGCTTAGCGTTTAGTGAGGGCTCGGAAAACACCATATATTTT. Translating it yields CASSLAFSEGSENTIYF.

CDR3 DNA sequence: TGTGCCAGCACCCCCTCGGGGGGTGAGCAGTACTTC. Protein: CASTPSGGEQYF. The V call is TRBV7-9, the J call TRBJ2-7; 7 nucleotides line up with TRBD2. The length of the CDR3 is 12 residues. Trimming removed 7 bases from V and 7 bases from J; junction bases left unmatched: 7. Germline loops: CDR1 SEHNR, CDR2 FQNEAQ (reference sequence).

The CDR3 loop is CASSYSTESPLHF. CDR3 DNA: TGTGCCAGCAGTTACTCGACTGAATCGCCCCTCCACTTT. V is TRBV6-5 and J is TRBJ1-6; D gene ambiguous. CDR1 is MNHEY, CDR2 SVGAGI, per germline. V was clipped by 0 bases and J by 13 bases, with 10 bases between them. There are 13 residues in the CDR3.

V usage is TRBV27 and J usage is TRBJ2-7; the D is unclear. The CDR3 loop spans 13 amino acids. V dropped 4 bases and J dropped 3 bases, with 10 bases sitting between them. Germline values: CDR1 MNHEY, CDR2 SMNVEV (reference sequence). CDR3 sequence: CASSSGPVYEQYF. CDR3 sequence (DNA): TGTGCCAGCAGTTCAGGTCCAGTCTACGAGCAGTACTTC.

The chain links TRBV28 to TRBJ2-5; TRBD1 is a possible D gene (6 bases). CDR3 length: 14 residues. In germline, CDR1 is MDHEN, CDR2 SYDVKM. V shed 2 bases and J shed 9 bases, with 16 bases lying between them. The CDR3 sequence: CASSLTGMIQAQYF. Here the CDR3 DNA reads TGTGCCAGCAGTTTAACAGGGATGATCCAGGCCCAGTACTTC.

As to this clone: One end of the junction fails to match germline, which may point to a read error. V is TRBV5-1 and J is TRBJ2-7; 8 nucleotides match TRBD1. The length of the CDR3 is 14 residues. Germline CDR1 is SGHRS and CDR2 is YFSETQ. CDR3 coding DNA: TGCGCCAGCAGTTTGGACAGGGAACGCTACGAGCAGTACTTC. This encodes CASSLDRERYEQYF.

This chain links TRBV4-1 with TRBJ1-2; 11 positions match TRBD1. The CDR3 is 16 residues long. The junction had 8 bases not matched to a gene; V was cut back by 0 bases and J by 8 bases. Germline CDR1 reads MGHRA; CDR2 reads YSYEKL. DNA for the CDR3: TGCGCCAGCAGCCAAGATTGGCCGGGACAGGGGGGCGGCTACACCTTC. Residues: CASSQDWPGQGGGYTF.

This clone occurred once. Written as DNA, the CDR3 is TGCGCCAGCAGCCAAGAGTCGGCTAGCTGGCAGACCCAGTACTTC. It yields the protein CASSQESASWQTQYF. V usage is TRBV4-1 and J usage is TRBJ2-5; possible D gene TRBD2, 5 bases. Germline CDR1 reads MGHRA; CDR2 reads YSYEKL. V dropped 0 bases and J dropped 6 bases, with 14 bases sitting between them. The CDR3 is 15 amino acids.